These T cell receptor beta chains were read from a single sample in a study of T cells in localized non-small cell lung cancer. Assay used: immunoSEQ multiplex PCR; TCRdb lists only in-frame clones, some missing. Of 61,000 or so clones in the sample, roughly 88% were seen once. The starting material was peripheral blood, obtained before any cancer treatment. The receptor set was obtained from a woman aged 40-69 years with stage I lung adenocarcinoma. Both conserved end residues are trimmed from each CDR3.

length	J	V	CDR3
14	TRBJ2-3	TRBV7-2	ASSLDGGTSTDTQY
12	TRBJ2-3	TRBV5-1	ASSIAGGTDTQY
15	TRBJ2-4	TRBV30	AWGGTSGRLAKNIQY
12	TRBJ2-1	TRBV19	ASSPSGINNEQF
13	TRBJ1-6	TRBV6-5	ASSRDRGDNSPLH
14	TRBJ1-4	TRBV7-9	ASSLGGFTGSEKLF
13	TRBJ1-5	TRBV10-1	ASSEPGQGNQPQH
10	TRBJ1-2	TRBV18	ASPKGGYGYT
11	TRBJ2-7	TRBV7-9	ASSYVGAHEQY
13	TRBJ1-3	TRBV9	ASSFSTASGNTIY